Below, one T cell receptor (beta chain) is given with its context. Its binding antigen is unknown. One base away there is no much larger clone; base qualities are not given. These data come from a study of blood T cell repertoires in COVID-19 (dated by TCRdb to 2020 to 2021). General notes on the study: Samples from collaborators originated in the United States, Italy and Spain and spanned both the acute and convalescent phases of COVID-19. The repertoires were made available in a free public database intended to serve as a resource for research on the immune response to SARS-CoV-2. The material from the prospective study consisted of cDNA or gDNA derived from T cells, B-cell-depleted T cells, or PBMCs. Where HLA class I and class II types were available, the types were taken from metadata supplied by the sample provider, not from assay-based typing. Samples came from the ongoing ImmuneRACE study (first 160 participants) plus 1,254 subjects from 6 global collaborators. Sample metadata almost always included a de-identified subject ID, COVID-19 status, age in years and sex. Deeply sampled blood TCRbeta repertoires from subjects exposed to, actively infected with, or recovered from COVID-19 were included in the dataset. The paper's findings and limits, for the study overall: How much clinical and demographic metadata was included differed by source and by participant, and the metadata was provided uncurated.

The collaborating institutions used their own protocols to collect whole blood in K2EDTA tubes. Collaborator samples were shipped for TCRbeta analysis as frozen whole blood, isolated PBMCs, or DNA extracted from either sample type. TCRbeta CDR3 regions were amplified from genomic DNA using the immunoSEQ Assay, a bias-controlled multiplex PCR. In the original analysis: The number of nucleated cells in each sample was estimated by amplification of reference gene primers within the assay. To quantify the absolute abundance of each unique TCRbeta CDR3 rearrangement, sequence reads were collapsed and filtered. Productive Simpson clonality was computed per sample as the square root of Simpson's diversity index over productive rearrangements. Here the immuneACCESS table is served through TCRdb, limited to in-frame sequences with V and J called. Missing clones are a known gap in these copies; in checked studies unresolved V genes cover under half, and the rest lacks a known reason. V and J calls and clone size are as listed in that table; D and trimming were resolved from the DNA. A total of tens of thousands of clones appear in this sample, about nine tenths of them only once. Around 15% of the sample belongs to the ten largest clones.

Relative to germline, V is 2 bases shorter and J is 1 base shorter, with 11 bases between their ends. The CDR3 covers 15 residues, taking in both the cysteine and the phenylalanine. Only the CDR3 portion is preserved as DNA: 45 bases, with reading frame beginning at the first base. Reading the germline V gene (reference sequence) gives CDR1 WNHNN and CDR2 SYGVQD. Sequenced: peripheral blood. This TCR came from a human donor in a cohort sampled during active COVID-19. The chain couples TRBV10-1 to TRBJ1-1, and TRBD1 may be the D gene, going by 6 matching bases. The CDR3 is CASSEIAGANTEAFF. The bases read TGCGCCAGCAGTGAGATCGCGGGGGCGAACACTGAAGCTTTCTTT.